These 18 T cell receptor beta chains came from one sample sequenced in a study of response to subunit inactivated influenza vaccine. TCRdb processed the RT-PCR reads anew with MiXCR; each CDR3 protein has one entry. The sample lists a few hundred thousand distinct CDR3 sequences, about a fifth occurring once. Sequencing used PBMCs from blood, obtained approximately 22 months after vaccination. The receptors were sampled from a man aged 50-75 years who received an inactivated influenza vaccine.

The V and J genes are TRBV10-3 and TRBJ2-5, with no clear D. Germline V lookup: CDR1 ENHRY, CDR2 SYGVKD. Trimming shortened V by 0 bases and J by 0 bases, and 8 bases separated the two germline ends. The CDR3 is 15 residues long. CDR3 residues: CAISESARDQETQYF. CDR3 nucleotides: TGTGCCATCAGTGAGTCGGCTAGGGACCAAGAGACCCAGTACTTC.

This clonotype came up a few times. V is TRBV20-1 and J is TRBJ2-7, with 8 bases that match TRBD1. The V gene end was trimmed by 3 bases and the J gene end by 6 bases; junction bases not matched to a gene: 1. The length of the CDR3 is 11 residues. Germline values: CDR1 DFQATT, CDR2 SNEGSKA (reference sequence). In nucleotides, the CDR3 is TGCAGTGCTAGGACAGGGGTCGAGCAGTACTTC. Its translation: CSARTGVEQYF.

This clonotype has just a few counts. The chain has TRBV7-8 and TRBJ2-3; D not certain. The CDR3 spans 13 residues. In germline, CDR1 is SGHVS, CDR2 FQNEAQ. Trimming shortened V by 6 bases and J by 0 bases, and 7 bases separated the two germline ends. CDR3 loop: CASSFSSTDTQYF. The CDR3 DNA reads TGTGCCAGCAGTTTTTCTAGCACAGATACGCAGTATTTT.

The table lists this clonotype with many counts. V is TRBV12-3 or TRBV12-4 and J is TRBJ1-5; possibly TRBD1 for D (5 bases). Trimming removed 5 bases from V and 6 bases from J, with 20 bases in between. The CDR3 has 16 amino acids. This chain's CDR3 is CASSDRRGRGFQPQHF. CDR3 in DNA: TGTGCCAGCAGTGATAGAAGGGGCCGGGGATTTCAGCCCCAGCATTTT.

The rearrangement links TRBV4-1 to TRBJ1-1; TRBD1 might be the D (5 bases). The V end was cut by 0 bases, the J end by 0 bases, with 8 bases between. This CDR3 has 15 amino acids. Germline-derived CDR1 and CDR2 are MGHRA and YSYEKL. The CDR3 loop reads CASSQEGALNTEAFF. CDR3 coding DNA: TGCGCCAGCAGCCAAGAAGGGGCCCTGAACACTGAAGCTTTCTTT.

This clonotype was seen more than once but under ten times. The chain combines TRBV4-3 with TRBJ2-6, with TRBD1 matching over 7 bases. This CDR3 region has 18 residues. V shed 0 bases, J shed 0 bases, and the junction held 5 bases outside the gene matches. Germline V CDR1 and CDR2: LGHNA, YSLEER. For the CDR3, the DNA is TGCGCCAGCAGCCAAGAGGGGACAGCTATCTCTGGGGCCAACGTCCTGACTTTC. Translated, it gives CASSQEGTAISGANVLTF.

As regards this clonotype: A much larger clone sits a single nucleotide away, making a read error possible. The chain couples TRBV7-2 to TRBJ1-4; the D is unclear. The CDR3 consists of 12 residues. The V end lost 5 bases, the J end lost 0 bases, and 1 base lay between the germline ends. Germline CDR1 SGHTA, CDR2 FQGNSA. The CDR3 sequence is CASSTTNEKLFF. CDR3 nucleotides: TGTGCCAGCAGCACAACTAATGAAAAACTGTTTTTT.

Here the CDR3 DNA reads TGCGCCAGCAGCTGGAGGGGACGACAGGGGGCAAGTCACTATGGCTACACCTTC. This translates into CASSWRGRQGASHYGYTF. The chain has TRBV5-1 and TRBJ1-2, with 10 bases fitting TRBD1. CDR1 is SGHRS and CDR2 is YFSETQ in the germline V gene. Unmatched junction bases numbered 14, after V lost 3 bases and J lost 3 bases. This CDR3 is 18 amino acids long.

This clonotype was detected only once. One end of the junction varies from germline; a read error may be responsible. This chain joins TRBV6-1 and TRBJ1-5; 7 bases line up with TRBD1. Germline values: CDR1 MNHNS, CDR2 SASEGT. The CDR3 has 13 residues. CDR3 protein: CVSRGTGQTPQHF. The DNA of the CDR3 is TGTGTCAGCAGGGGGACCGGGCAGACCCCCCAGCATTTT.

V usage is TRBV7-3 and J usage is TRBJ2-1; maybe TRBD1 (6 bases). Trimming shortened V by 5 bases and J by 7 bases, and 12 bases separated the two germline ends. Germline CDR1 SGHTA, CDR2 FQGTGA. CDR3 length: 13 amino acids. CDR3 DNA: TGTGCCAGCAGCGAAGGGGGTGCGAATGAGCAGTTCTTC. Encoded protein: CASSEGGANEQFF. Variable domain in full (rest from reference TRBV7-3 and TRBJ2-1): GAGVSQTPSNKVTEKGKYVELRCDPISGHTALYWYRQSLGQGPEFLIYFQGTGAADDSGLPNDRFFAVRPEGSVSTLKIQRTERGDSAVYLCASSEGGANEQFFGPGTRLTVL.

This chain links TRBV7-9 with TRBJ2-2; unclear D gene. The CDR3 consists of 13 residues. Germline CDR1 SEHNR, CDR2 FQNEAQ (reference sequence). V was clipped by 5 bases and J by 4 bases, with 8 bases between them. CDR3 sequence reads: CASSASITGELFF. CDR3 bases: TGTGCCAGCAGCGCGTCGATCACCGGGGAGCTGTTTTTT.

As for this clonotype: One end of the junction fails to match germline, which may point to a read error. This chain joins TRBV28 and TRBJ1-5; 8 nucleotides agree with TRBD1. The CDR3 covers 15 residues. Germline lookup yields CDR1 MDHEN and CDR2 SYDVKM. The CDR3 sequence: CTSRLPGQGNQPQHF. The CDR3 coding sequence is TGTACCAGCAGACTTCCGGGACAGGGCAATCAGCCCCAGCATTTT.

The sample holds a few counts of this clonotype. The CDR3 DNA reads TGTGCCAGCAGTTCCCTGTCCACTAACTATGGCTACACCTTC. It is translated as CASSSLSTNYGYTF. This rearrangement joins TRBV28 to TRBJ1-2; the D is unclear. The CDR3 sequence is 14 residues long. With 4 bases removed from V and 0 bases from J, the gap between germline ends came to 9 bases. Germline lookup yields CDR1 MDHEN and CDR2 SYDVKM.

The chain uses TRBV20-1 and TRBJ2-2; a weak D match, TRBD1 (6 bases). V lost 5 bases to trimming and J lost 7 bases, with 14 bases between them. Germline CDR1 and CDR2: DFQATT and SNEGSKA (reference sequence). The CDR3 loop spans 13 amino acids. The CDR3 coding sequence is TGCAGTGCTGGAAAAGAGGGGGACGGGGAGCTGTTTTTT. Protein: CSAGKEGDGELFF.

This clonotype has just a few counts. This CDR3 is CASSLYAGETQYF. The DNA for the CDR3 is TGTGCCAGCAGCTTATATGCAGGGGAGACCCAGTACTTC. This sequence joins TRBV7-3 and TRBJ2-5, with a tentative D call TRBD1 (5 bases). The CDR3 totals 13 residues. Per germline, CDR1 SGHTA and CDR2 FQGTGA. Deletions cut 2 bases from V and 5 bases from J, with 9 bases between.

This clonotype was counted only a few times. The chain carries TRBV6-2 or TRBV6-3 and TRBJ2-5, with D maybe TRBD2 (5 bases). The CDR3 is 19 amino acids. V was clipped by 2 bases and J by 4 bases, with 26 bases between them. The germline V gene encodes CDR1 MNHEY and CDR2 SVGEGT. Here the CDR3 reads CASSYPLIKRASVGETQYF. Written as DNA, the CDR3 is TGTGCCAGCAGTTACCCTCTAATTAAGAGGGCCTCAGTGGGAGAGACCCAGTACTTC.

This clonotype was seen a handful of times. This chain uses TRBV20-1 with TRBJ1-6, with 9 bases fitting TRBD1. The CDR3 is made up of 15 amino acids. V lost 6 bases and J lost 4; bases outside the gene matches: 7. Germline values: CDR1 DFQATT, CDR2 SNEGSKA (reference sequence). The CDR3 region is CSAGQDRGYNSPLHF. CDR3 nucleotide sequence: TGCAGTGCCGGGCAGGACAGGGGTTATAATTCACCCCTCCACTTT.

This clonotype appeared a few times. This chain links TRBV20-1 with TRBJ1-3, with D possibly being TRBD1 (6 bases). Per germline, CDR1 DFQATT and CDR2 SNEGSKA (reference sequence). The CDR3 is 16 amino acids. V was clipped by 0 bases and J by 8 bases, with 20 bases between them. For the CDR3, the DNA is TGCAGTGCTAGAGACCAAGGGGGGCCCTCGCCGGACACCATATATTTT. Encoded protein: CSARDQGGPSPDTIYF.